The next 21 T cell receptor beta chains were all read from a single sample in a study of blood T cells in healthy people across ages. A sample-barcoded 5' primer and a J-beta primer mix were used in a second PCR of roughly 6 to 11 cycles. In TCRdb, the 5' RACE reads were re-called with MiXCR into one record per CDR3 protein. The sample lists just over 1 million distinct CDR3 sequences, 40% to 50% occurring once. The sample comprised blood. These receptors were obtained from a woman between 55 and 75 years old in good health.

This chain connects TRBV20-1 to TRBJ2-1; possibly TRBD2 for D (6 bases). V shed 6 bases and J shed 7 bases, with 22 bases lying between them. Germline V lookup: CDR1 DFQATT, CDR2 SNEGSKA (reference sequence). The CDR3 is made up of 15 amino acids. This chain's CDR3 is CSARTIGSQWNEQFF. DNA of the CDR3: TGCAGTGCCAGGACTATCGGGAGTCAATGGAATGAGCAGTTCTTC.

DNA for the CDR3: TGCGCCAGCAGCCAAGATTTCGGACAGGGGGGTTATCAGCCCCAGCATTTT. It codes for CASSQDFGQGGYQPQHF. J is TRBJ1-5 and V is TRBV4-1, with 10 nucleotides matching TRBD1. The V gene end was trimmed by 0 bases and the J gene end by 5 bases; junction bases not matched to a gene: 7. Germline-derived CDR1 and CDR2 are MGHRA and YSYEKL. This CDR3 has 17 amino acids.

This clonotype has only a few counts. The V and J genes are TRBV5-1 and TRBJ2-5; D is perhaps TRBD1 or TRBD2 (6 bases each). V lost 6 bases, J lost 5 bases, and 23 bases lay in between. Germline V gives CDR1 SGHRS, CDR2 YFSETQ. The CDR3 sequence is 16 residues long. In DNA, the CDR3 is TGCGCCAGCACTTCGCTGTTGGGGGGCCCCTTGGAGACCCAGTACTTC. Amino acid sequence: CASTSLLGGPLETQYF.

This chain uses TRBV27 with TRBJ2-1, with a possible D match to TRBD1 (6 bases). Germline V gene data show CDR1 as MNHEY and CDR2 as SMNVEV (reference sequence). Trimming pared 5 bases from V and 0 bases from J, leaving 11 bases between. CDR3 size: 15 residues. The CDR3 DNA is TGTGCCAGCAGTGCCCGACAGGCCTCCTACAATGAGCAGTTCTTC. It yields the protein CASSARQASYNEQFF.

The V and J genes are TRBV7-8 and TRBJ2-7; no clear D. V was clipped by 5 bases and J by 4 bases, with 12 bases between them. The CDR3 runs 13 residues. Germline CDR1 reads SGHVS; CDR2 reads FQNEAQ. As DNA, the CDR3 is TGTGCCAGCAGCCAGTTAGGGCAGTACGAGCAGTACTTC. It translates to CASSQLGQYEQYF.

V gene TRBV29-1 combines with J gene TRBJ1-1, with D perhaps TRBD1 (6 bases). The germline V gene encodes CDR1 SQVTM and CDR2 ANQGSEA. The CDR3 consists of 13 residues. Trimming took off 3 bases at V and 4 bases at J, with 12 bases between the two ends. The CDR3 loop is CSVDRGSGTEAFF. The DNA of the CDR3 is TGCAGCGTTGATAGGGGGTCGGGCACTGAAGCTTTCTTT. Filled out from reference TRBV29-1 and TRBJ1-1, the complete variable domain reads SAVISQKPSRDICQRGTSLTIQCQVDSQVTMMFWYRQQPGQSLTLIATANQGSEATYESGFVIDKFPISRPNLTFSTLTVSNMSPEDSSIYLCSVDRGSGTEAFFGQGTRLTVV.

This chain joins TRBV5-1 and TRBJ2-5, with 8 positions matching TRBD1. The J call is uncertain, as TRBJ2-7 better fits the DNA end. The germline V gene has CDR1 SGHRS and CDR2 YFSETQ. The CDR3 spans 15 residues. The CDR3: CASSLTTGDGHEQYF. CDR3 DNA: TGCGCCAGCAGCTTAACGACAGGGGATGGCCACGAGCAGTACTTC.

This chain joins TRBV10-2 and TRBJ2-7, with a tentative D call TRBD1 (5 bases). This CDR3 contains 12 residues. Germline CDR1 and CDR2: WSHSY and SAAADI. V lost 8 bases to trimming and J lost 2 bases, with 10 bases between them. The CDR3, as DNA: TGCGCCAGCTTGGCAGGGACCTACGAGCAGTACTTC. Translating gives CASLAGTYEQYF.

Concerning this clonotype itself: A much bigger clone sits one base away, suggesting this may be a read error. V gene TRBV3-1 combines with J gene TRBJ2-3; 15 bases are shared with TRBD2. This CDR3 spans 14 amino acids. Per germline, CDR1 LGHDT and CDR2 YNNKEL (reference sequence). Losses at the gene ends were 4 bases for V and 8 bases for J; bases not matched to a gene: 1. CDR3 protein: CASSPGLAGGTQYF. CDR3 bases: TGTGCCAGCAGCCCGGGACTAGCGGGAGGTACGCAGTATTTT.

This chain links TRBV7-9 with TRBJ2-3; D may match TRBD1 or TRBD2 (5 bases each). Trimming shortened V by 6 bases and J by 0 bases, and 10 bases separated the two germline ends. The CDR3 has 14 amino acids. Germline V gene data show CDR1 as SEHNR and CDR2 as FQNEAQ (reference sequence). The CDR3 DNA sequence: TGTGCCAGCAGGTGGGACCGAAGCACAGATACGCAGTATTTT. Amino acid sequence: CASRWDRSTDTQYF.

This clonotype was recorded a few times. The chain recombines TRBV29-1 with TRBJ2-3; 10 bases match TRBD2. Germline-derived CDR1 and CDR2 are SQVTM and ANQGSEA. This CDR3 region has 15 residues. Trimming took 4 bases from V and 5 from J; bases not matched to a gene: 9. This CDR3 reads CSVVGLAGVGDTQYF. Written as DNA, the CDR3 is TGCAGCGTTGTAGGGCTAGCGGGAGTAGGAGATACGCAGTATTTT.

This clonotype was observed a few times. J is TRBJ2-3 and V is TRBV29-1, with D perhaps assigned TRBD1 or TRBD2 (6 bases each). V shed 4 bases and J shed 6 bases, with 14 bases lying between them. The CDR3 has 13 residues. The germline V gene has CDR1 SQVTM and CDR2 ANQGSEA. The CDR3 sequence: CSVGVQGRDTQYF. The DNA of the CDR3 is TGCAGCGTTGGAGTTCAGGGGAGGGATACGCAGTATTTT.

This clonotype has only a few counts. The rearrangement joins TRBV10-2 to TRBJ1-2; possible D gene TRBD1, 5 bases. In germline, CDR1 is WSHSY, CDR2 SAAADI. Trimming left V 0 bases short and J 2 bases short, with 10 bases between. CDR3 length: 15 amino acids. CDR3 nucleotide sequence: TGCGCCAGCAGTGAGTCGGGGGGAAAAAACTATGGCTACACCTTC. This gives the protein CASSESGGKNYGYTF.

This chain joins TRBV14 and TRBJ2-1; D possibly corresponds to TRBD2 (5 bases). The germline V and J ends were trimmed by 4 bases and 2 bases, with 15 bases remaining between them. This CDR3 is built from 16 residues. The germline V gene has CDR1 SGHDN and CDR2 FVKESK. CDR3 protein: CASSLLSGTTYNEQFF. For the CDR3, the DNA is TGTGCCAGCAGCCTCCTCAGCGGAACTACCTACAATGAGCAGTTCTTC. Filled out from reference TRBV14 and TRBJ2-1, the complete variable domain reads EAGVTQFPSHSVIEKGQTVTLRCDPISGHDNLYWYRRVMGKEIKFLLHFVKESKQDESGMPNNRFLAERTGGTYSTLKVQPAELEDSGVYFCASSLLSGTTYNEQFFGPGTRLTVL.

The chain joins TRBV21-1 to TRBJ2-7; the table assigns TRBD1, which was not confirmed against the DNA. TRBV21-1 is labeled a pseudogene. This CDR3 has 17 residues. CDR3 residues: CASSQADGTAPVYEQYF. The CDR3 DNA follows: TGTGCCAGCAGCCAGGCCGACGGGACCGCACCTGTCTACGAGCAGTACTTC.

In its sample, this clonotype was seen a few times. The V gene is TRBV10-1, the J gene TRBJ1-1; D gene unclear. The CDR3 consists of 13 residues. Trimming cost V 5 bases and J 2 bases, with 9 bases left between them. Germline CDR1 is WNHNN and CDR2 is SYGVQD (reference sequence). CDR3 region: CASSMGYNTEAFF. The CDR3 DNA reads TGCGCCAGCAGTATGGGGTATAACACTGAAGCTTTCTTT.

This clonotype turned up a few times. At one end the junction does not follow the germline gene, possibly because of a read error. The chain links TRBV20-1 to TRBJ2-7; 9 nucleotides agree with TRBD1. In germline, CDR1 is DFQATT, CDR2 SNEGSKA (reference sequence). The CDR3 extends over 14 amino acids. The CDR3 loop is CSARGQGFVYEQYF. CDR3 bases: TGCAGTGCCAGAGGACAGGGGTTCGTCTACGAGCAGTACTTC.

The chain combines TRBV10-3 with TRBJ1-2; D remains unclear. CDR3 size: 14 residues. The germline V gene has CDR1 ENHRY and CDR2 SYGVKD. Trimming removed 8 bases from V and 4 bases from J, with 17 bases in between. The CDR3 loop is CAILNPKPSYGYTF. CDR3 DNA: TGTGCCATCCTTAACCCGAAGCCTTCCTATGGCTACACCTTC.

This clonotype was counted once. V usage is TRBV19 and J usage is TRBJ2-3; 8 nucleotides line up with TRBD2. The CDR3 contains 14 residues. The V gene end was trimmed by 6 bases and the J gene end by 2 bases; junction bases not matched to a gene: 4. CDR1 is LNHDA, CDR2 SQIVND, per germline (reference sequence). The CDR3 is CASRFSGNTDTQYF. The CDR3 DNA is TGTGCCAGTAGGTTTAGCGGGAACACAGATACGCAGTATTTT.

There are a few counts of this clonotype. The chain combines TRBV3-1 with TRBJ2-7; D is undetermined. From germline, CDR1 is LGHDT and CDR2 YNNKEL (reference sequence). The CDR3 contains 15 residues. With 0 bases removed from V and 2 bases from J, the gap between germline ends came to 11 bases. The CDR3 is CASSQEWVTAYEQYF. In DNA form, the CDR3 reads TGTGCCAGCAGCCAAGAGTGGGTGACTGCCTACGAGCAGTACTTC.

The chain combines TRBV6-5 with TRBJ2-7; D ambiguous. The ends were cut back, 0 bases at V and 0 bases at J, with 9 bases in the middle. CDR1 and CDR2 from the germline V gene are MNHEY and SVGAGI. The CDR3 runs to 15 residues. DNA of the CDR3: TGTGCCAGCAGTTACTCGAGTAGGCCCTCCTACGAGCAGTACTTC. Its protein is CASSYSSRPSYEQYF.